The rows below give T cell receptor beta chains drawn from one sample of a study of blood T cell repertoires in COVID-19. Method: immunoSEQ multiplex PCR; TCRdb's copy keeps in-frame clones and lacks some. The sample has roughly 200,000 clones; around four fifths are singletons. The source material was peripheral blood. The receptors originated from a woman between 70 and 85 years old with active or convalescent COVID-19. Both conserved end residues are part of each CDR3. A D gene is named only where the DNA matches it firmly. Clone size is stated in some rows and not others, as once, few, many or a class when expanded.

16 TRBJ2-6 . TRBV5-1 . CASRNLRVAGANVLTF TGCGCCAGCAGAAACCTCAGGGTCGCTGGGGCCAACGTCCTGACTTTC
15 TRBJ2-1 . TRBV2 . CASRVEATVYNEQFF TGTGCCAGCCGAGTTGAGGCTACTGTCTACAATGAGCAGTTCTTC
13 TRBJ2-4 . TRBV25-1 . CASMGQRKNIQYF TGTGCCAGCATGGGACAACGAAAAAACATTCAGTACTTC
12 TRBJ1-1 . TRBV10-3 . CATHGAGTEAFF TGTGCCACCCATGGGGCAGGCACTGAAGCTTTCTTT
18 TRBJ1-2 . TRBV28 . CASSLGGAYTPPSYGYTF TGTGCCAGCAGTTTAGGGGGGGCGTATACCCCCCCCAGCTATGGCTACACCTTC
17 TRBJ2-1 . TRBV6-7 TRBD2 CASLNCPGLAGVNEQFF TGTGCCAGTTTAAATTGCCCGGGACTAGCGGGAGTCAATGAGCAGTTCTTC
13 TRBJ1-1 once TRBV5-4 TRBD1 CASSLGLRGEAFF TGTGCCAGCAGCCTGGGTCTCAGGGGGGAAGCTTTCTTT
15 TRBJ1-5 few TRBV19 TRBD1 CASSLQGGSNQPQHF TGTGCCAGTAGTCTCCAGGGGGGAAGCAATCAGCCCCAGCATTTT
14 TRBJ2-1 . TRBV11-2 . CASSPLSGWIEQFF TGTGCCAGCAGCCCCCTGAGCGGGTGGATTGAACAGTTCTTC
14 TRBJ2-1 . TRBV19 . CASSPLAVNNEQFF TGTGCCAGTAGTCCTCTAGCAGTTAACAATGAGCAGTTCTTC
12 TRBJ2-1 . TRBV30 TRBD2 CAWSARGDEQFF TGTGCCTGGAGTGCACGGGGGGATGAGCAGTTCTTC
13 TRBJ2-7 . TRBV12-3/TRBV12-4 TRBD1 CASSRDRGYEQYF TGTGCCAGCAGCCGGGACAGGGGCTACGAGCAGTACTTC
14 TRBJ1-1 once TRBV23-1 . CASSQSTGHTEAFF TGCGCCAGCAGTCAATCTACAGGGCACACTGAAGCTTTCTTT
15 TRBJ2-5 . TRBV27 . CASSFLPEFPETQYF TGTGCCAGCAGTTTTCTCCCCGAGTTCCCAGAGACCCAGTACTTC
12 TRBJ2-3 . TRBV11-3 . CASSVTSDTQYF TGTGCCAGCAGCGTGACTTCAGATACGCAGTATTTT
17 TRBJ2-7 few TRBV5-4 TRBD2 CASTSGTSGTSSYEQYF TGTGCCAGCACTTCCGGGACTAGCGGGACCTCCTCCTACGAGCAGTACTTC
17 TRBJ2-1 once TRBV3-1/TRBV3-2 . CASSQVGAARGYNEQFF TGTGCCAGCAGCCAAGTGGGTGCGGCCCGGGGGTACAATGAGCAGTTCTTC
15 TRBJ2-2 . TRBV19 TRBD2 CASRMTSGAAGELFF TGTGCCAGTAGGATGACTAGCGGGGCGGCCGGGGAGCTGTTTTTT
14 TRBJ2-5 . TRBV3-1/TRBV3-2 . CASSQAGGGETQYF TGTGCCAGCAGCCAAGCTGGGGGCGGGGAGACCCAGTACTTC
18 TRBJ2-2 . TRBV4-1 TRBD2 CASSQVAGRLANTGELFF TGCGCCAGCAGCCAAGTAGCGGGCAGGCTTGCGAACACCGGGGAGCTGTTTTTT
16 TRBJ2-5 once TRBV20-1 . CSASPDPGLRQETQYF TGCAGTGCTAGTCCTGATCCGGGACTCCGACAAGAGACCCAGTACTTC
13 TRBJ2-1 . TRBV29-1 TRBD2 CSVRVSGRGEQFF TGCAGCGTTAGGGTTAGCGGGAGGGGTGAGCAGTTCTTC
14 TRBJ1-1 . TRBV9 TRBD1 CASSAGQSSGGAFF TGTGCCAGCAGCGCCGGACAGTCCTCAGGGGGAGCTTTCTTT
14 TRBJ1-6 . TRBV7-3 . CASSLGGKGSPLHF TGTGCCAGCAGCTTGGGAGGGAAAGGATCACCCCTCCACTTT
14 TRBJ2-3 . TRBV11-2 TRBD1 CASITGEGMDTQYF TGTGCCAGCATCACAGGGGAAGGAATGGATACGCAGTATTTT
15 TRBJ2-7 . TRBV28 TRBD1 CASSSNDRVAYEQYF TGTGCCAGCAGCTCCAACGACAGGGTGGCCTACGAGCAGTACTTC
15 TRBJ2-7 . TRBV10-2 TRBD1 CASRDGQGVVYEQYF TGCGCCAGCAGGGATGGACAGGGGGTGGTCTACGAGCAGTACTTC
13 TRBJ2-1 few TRBV6-5 . CASSTKPKMEQFF TGTGCCAGCAGTACCAAGCCCAAAATGGAGCAGTTCTTC
16 TRBJ2-7 . TRBV11-2 TRBD2 CASSHSGRRLSYEQYF TGTGCCAGCAGCCATAGCGGGAGGCGACTCTCCTACGAGCAGTACTTC
15 TRBJ2-7 . TRBV5-5 TRBD2 CASSPTSGNSYEQYF TGTGCCAGCAGCCCGACTAGCGGCAACTCCTACGAGCAGTACTTC
20 TRBJ2-1 . TRBV21-1 . CASSKTRTGDSTPSADEQFF TGTGCCAGCAGCAAAACCAGAACAGGGGACAGCACCCCCTCTGCGGATGAGCAGTTCTTC
23 TRBJ2-1 . TRBV21-1 . CASSNRRTSGRKTQCRGYDEQFF TGTGCCAGCAGCAACCGGAGGACTAGCGGGAGGAAGACCCAATGTCGGGGATACGATGAGCAGTTCTTC
16 TRBJ2-5 . TRBV15 TRBD1 CATSSKRQGNQETQYF TGTGCCACCAGCAGCAAAAGACAGGGAAACCAAGAGACCCAGTACTTC
15 TRBJ2-7 few TRBV5-1 TRBD1 CASSLVQGASYEQYF TGCGCCAGCAGCTTGGTGCAGGGGGCCTCCTACGAGCAGTACTTC
17 TRBJ1-4 few TRBV2 . CASSENPPDSGNEKLFF TGTGCCAGCAGTGAAAACCCCCCGGACAGCGGTAATGAAAAACTGTTTTTT
17 TRBJ2-3 . TRBV28 TRBD2 CASTTRRGSGRADTQYF TGTGCCAGCACCACCCGTCGGGGGAGCGGGAGGGCAGATACGCAGTATTTT
14 TRBJ2-1 once TRBV7-3 TRBD2 CASSYAGGPGEQFF TGTGCCAGCAGCTACGCGGGAGGGCCAGGTGAGCAGTTCTTC
18 TRBJ2-3 . TRBV5-1 TRBD2 CASSLGVLAGHRTDTQYF TGCGCCAGCAGCTTGGGAGTCCTAGCGGGACATCGTACAGATACGCAGTATTTT
16 TRBJ2-3 once TRBV2 . CASSEFPNRPGGTQYF TGTGCCAGCAGTGAATTCCCCAACCGACCCGGGGGTACGCAGTATTTT
16 TRBJ1-6 . TRBV19 . CASTPSGRSYNSPLHF TGTGCCAGTACCCCCTCGGGGAGATCCTATAATTCACCCCTCCACTTT
15 TRBJ1-5 . TRBV9 . CASSPTAGINQPQHF TGTGCCAGCAGCCCCACAGCGGGGATCAATCAGCCCCAGCATTTT
13 TRBJ1-2 . TRBV9 . CASSVEANLGYTF TGTGCCAGCAGCGTAGAAGCAAATCTTGGCTACACCTTC
15 TRBJ2-1 once TRBV21-1 . CASLLGNGMSNEQFF TGTGCCAGCTTGCTTGGTAACGGGATGTCAAATGAGCAGTTCTTC
14 TRBJ1-2 few TRBV5-1 . CASSFGSLSYGYTF TGCGCCAGCAGCTTTGGGAGCCTCTCCTATGGCTACACCTTC
15 TRBJ2-3 . TRBV27 . CASSLYPGGTDTQYF TGTGCCAGCAGTTTATACCCAGGGGGCACAGATACGCAGTATTTT
15 TRBJ2-1 . TRBV6-5 TRBD2 CASRSGTSGGNEQFF TGTGCCAGCAGGTCCGGGACTAGCGGGGGGAATGAGCAGTTCTTC